The rows below give T cell receptor beta chains drawn from one sample of a study of blood T cell repertoires in COVID-19. The method was immunoSEQ multiplex PCR; TCRdb's version includes in-frame clones alone and lacks a portion of them. The sample consists of some 87,000 clones, around 83% of them appearing once. Sequencing input: peripheral blood. These receptors were taken from a man aged 80 or over with active or convalescent COVID-19. Each CDR3 is given without its conserved first and last residue.

j_gene	v_gene	len	CDR3aa
TRBJ2-3	TRBV5-4	14	ASSLRASGVTDTQY
TRBJ2-1	TRBV7-9	11	ASSLAGGYEQF
TRBJ1-2	TRBV11-2	13	ASSLTPGWNYGYT
TRBJ1-1	TRBV30	13	AWTGTGEMNTEAF
TRBJ2-2	TRBV19	13	ASSTGTGGTGELF
TRBJ2-1	TRBV5-1	14	ASSTIAGVGDNEQF
TRBJ1-2	TRBV12-3/TRBV12-4	11	ASTPDRNLGYT
TRBJ2-7	TRBV5-1	13	ASSRRGQNIDEQY
TRBJ2-7	TRBV6-5	13	ASSKYRGPGYEQY
TRBJ2-1	TRBV9	14	ASSVSRTGAYNEQF
TRBJ2-2	TRBV7-2	13	ASSSLAGGAGELF
TRBJ2-4	TRBV13	17	ASSLDPSGRFLAKNIQY
TRBJ1-5	TRBV2	12	ASSEDSRNQPQH
TRBJ2-2	TRBV6-6	14	ASSYPTGGGSGELF
TRBJ2-5	TRBV7-2	14	ASSLVTQRNQETQY
TRBJ2-2	TRBV19	13	ASSPQGQGTGELF
TRBJ1-1	TRBV5-1	11	ASGPTVNTEAF
TRBJ1-2	TRBV15	12	ATSRDLQGDGYT
TRBJ2-3	TRBV6-2/TRBV6-3	14	ASSSRRGFDTDTQY
TRBJ2-2	TRBV9	13	ASSVAGRAGGELF
TRBJ1-4	TRBV11-2	10	ASSLAQGKLF
TRBJ2-3	TRBV7-8	13	ASLGWGDLTDTQY
TRBJ2-3	TRBV2	13	ASSEGLAETDTQY
TRBJ1-5	TRBV18	12	ASSPSDSNQPQH
TRBJ2-3	TRBV7-6	13	ASSFSSGGSDTQY
TRBJ2-2	TRBV5-6	13	ASSLADRVAGELF
TRBJ2-3	TRBV2	13	ASSAGQGGSDTQY
TRBJ1-2	TRBV11-2	13	ASRTIRQANYGYT
TRBJ1-5	TRBV6-1	15	ASSEVDRIYSNQPQH
TRBJ1-5	TRBV2	12	ASSVQGSNQPQH
TRBJ1-2	TRBV10-3	11	ATHGPNYYGYT
TRBJ2-1	TRBV29-1	13	SAGQGLAGGREQF
TRBJ2-7	TRBV9	16	ASSVATSGSKGSYEQY
TRBJ2-7	TRBV15	13	ATSRVEGTSYEQY
TRBJ2-1	TRBV6-4	13	ASSESGGVGNEQF
TRBJ2-5	TRBV5-6	13	ASTRTAGGPETQY
TRBJ2-7	TRBV27	11	ASSYRDGYEQY
TRBJ2-7	TRBV29-1	12	SVLSVRDNYEQY
TRBJ2-3	TRBV5-1	16	ASSLGWFGSSSTDTQY
TRBJ2-5	TRBV5-5	13	ASSSGLAGGETQY
TRBJ2-1	TRBV19	13	ASSKTSYSYNEQF
TRBJ2-1	TRBV18	16	ASSLDRGQLAVYNEQF
TRBJ2-3	TRBV7-8	12	ASSRGQGPDTQY
TRBJ1-3	TRBV10-3	12	AIANHSSGNTIY
TRBJ2-6	TRBV4-1	17	ARSPLGSSTGPGANVLT
TRBJ2-5	TRBV5-1	12	ASSLPGSGETQY